In its sample, the clone carrying this T cell receptor (beta chain) was seen once. Its specificity is not known. These data belong to a study of shared clonotypes between healthy human individuals. Study observations and caveats: The donor pool, a small one, limited the genetic and exposure-history diversity represented. Relative to memory subsets, naive subsets generally showed larger estimated richness.

This CDR3 spans 14 amino acids. Into CD45RA+ naive and CD45RA-negative memory subsets, the CD4+ cells were split. Using immunoSEQ multiplex PCR, the repertoire was profiled, and TCRdb retains in-frame clones only, with some absent. The sample includes about 680,000 clones, 73% of them seen just once. The chain joins TRBV1 to TRBJ2-4; the D call in the table, TRBD2, was not verified against the DNA. TRBV1 is classified as a pseudogene. The clonotype was recovered from a woman aged 25 to 39 in good health. Specimen: memory CD4+ T cells sorted from blood. Subset in this sample: CD45RA-negative fraction. The CDR3 is CTSSQRLEGDIQYF. The CDR3 nucleotides are TGCACCAGCAGCCAGCGACTAGAAGGAGACATTCAGTACTTC.